The 27 T cell receptor beta chains presented below share a single source sample, sequenced in a study of shared clonotypes between healthy human individuals. Assay: immunoSEQ multiplex PCR; the TCRdb copy retains only in-frame clones and omits some. The table has roughly 640,000 clones, about 96% seen once. The source material was naive CD4+ T cells sorted from blood. Regarding subset: CD45RA+ positively selected. Source of these receptors: a woman under 40 in good health.

CDR3: CASSSYRDNGEGTQYF. The CDR3 bases are TGTGCCAGTAGTAGCTACCGGGACAACGGGGAGGGGACCCAGTACTTC. The chain joins TRBV19 to TRBJ2-5; D may be TRBD2 (7 bases). This CDR3 is built from 16 residues. Germline V gene lookup returns CDR1 LNHDA and CDR2 SQIVND (reference sequence). Trimming shortened V by 4 bases and J by 7 bases, and 22 bases separated the two germline ends.

This chain connects TRBV27 to TRBJ2-2; 10 bases match TRBD2. This CDR3 is 16 amino acids long. Germline lookup yields CDR1 MNHEY and CDR2 SMNVEV (reference sequence). V dropped 4 bases and J dropped 1; count of bases not matched to a gene: 3. The CDR3 DNA reads TGTGCCAGCAGTTCGAGGACTAGCGGGAACACCGGGGAGCTGTTTTTT. It codes for CASSSRTSGNTGELFF.

The CDR3 DNA is TGTGCCAGCAGGGGGTATTTAGGGTTAAATGAGCAGTTCTTC. Protein sequence: CASRGYLGLNEQFF. The rearrangement joins TRBV6-1 to TRBJ2-1; D is uncertain. V was clipped by 6 bases and J by 7 bases, with 16 bases between them. The length of the CDR3 is 14 residues. Germline CDR1 MNHNS, CDR2 SASEGT.

The genes are TRBV27 and TRBJ2-6; D gene ambiguous. This CDR3 comprises 15 residues. The ends were cut back, 4 bases at V and 2 bases at J, with 9 bases in the middle. Germline loops: CDR1 MNHEY, CDR2 SMNVEV (reference sequence). CDR3 amino acids: CASSSRSTGANVLTF. The CDR3 DNA follows: TGTGCCAGCAGTTCACGATCGACTGGGGCCAACGTCCTGACTTTC.

J is TRBJ2-1 and V is TRBV14; TRBD2 matches at 9 bases. J gave up 0 bases and V 5 bases, and 8 bases lay outside the gene matches. The CDR3 consists of 17 residues. The V gene's germline CDR1 is SGHDN and CDR2 FVKESK. CDR3 sequence reads: CASSLLAGHYSYNEQFF. The DNA of the CDR3 is TGTGCCAGCAGCTTGCTAGCGGGACATTACTCCTACAATGAGCAGTTCTTC.

The rearrangement links TRBV28 to TRBJ1-4; weak D call: TRBD1 (5 bases). Germline V gene lookup returns CDR1 MDHEN and CDR2 SYDVKM. V lost 4 bases and J lost 5, with 17 bases in between. The CDR3 contains 16 residues. The CDR3 is CASSSRRQRLNEKLFF. In DNA, the CDR3 is TGTGCCAGCAGTTCGCGACGACAGAGATTAAATGAAAAACTGTTTTTT.

The chain recombines TRBV28 with TRBJ2-7; TRBD2 matches 8 bases. The germline CDR1 and CDR2 sequences are MDHEN and SYDVKM. V gave up 4 bases and J gave up 1 base; unmatched junction bases: 9. The CDR3 is 16 residues long. The CDR3: CASSYPHSGSSYEQYF. DNA of the CDR3: TGTGCCAGCAGTTACCCCCACAGCGGGAGTTCCTACGAGCAGTACTTC.

The CDR3 sequence is CASSQGRTSSSYNEQFF. In nucleotides, the CDR3 is TGCGCCAGCAGCCAAGGTCGGACTAGCAGCTCCTACAATGAGCAGTTCTTC. This rearrangement joins TRBV4-1 to TRBJ2-1, with TRBD2 matching 8 bases. V gave up 1 base and J gave up 0 bases; unmatched junction bases: 5. This CDR3 is built from 17 residues. Germline V gene data show CDR1 as MGHRA and CDR2 as YSYEKL.

The V and J genes are TRBV19 and TRBJ2-3; weak D call: TRBD2 (6 bases). The V end was cut by 10 bases, the J end by 3 bases, with 8 bases between. In germline, CDR1 is LNHDA, CDR2 SQIVND (reference sequence). The CDR3 is made up of 11 amino acids. The CDR3 bases are TGTGCCACCCTAGCGACAGATACGCAGTATTTT. It encodes CATLATDTQYF.

The chain uses TRBV19 and TRBJ2-2, with D possibly TRBD2 on 5 matching bases. CDR1 and CDR2 (germline): LNHDA, SQIVND (reference sequence). Deletions cut 6 bases from V and 0 bases from J, with 11 bases between. The CDR3 is 15 amino acids. For the CDR3, the DNA is TGTGCCAGTAGAGGAGGCAGCTCGAACACCGGGGAGCTGTTTTTT. Encoded protein: CASRGGSSNTGELFF. Looking up the rest from reference TRBV19 and TRBJ2-2 gives the full variable domain: DGGITQSPKYLFRKEGQNVTLSCEQNLNHDAMYWYRQDPGQGLRLIYYSQIVNDFQKGDIAEGYSVSREKKESFPLTVTSAQKNPTAFYLCASRGGSSNTGELFFGEGSRLTVL.

The chain carries TRBV30 and TRBJ1-1; D is undetermined. V was shortened by 4 bases and J by 2 bases, with 11 bases between the two germline ends. The CDR3 is 13 amino acids. Germline V gives CDR1 GTSNPN, CDR2 SVGIG (reference sequence). The CDR3 nucleotides read TGTGCCTGGATTGGTCAGATAAACACTGAAGCTTTCTTT. It encodes CAWIGQINTEAFF.

This sequence joins TRBV5-1 and TRBJ2-7; 7 bases match TRBD1. Unmatched junction bases numbered 5, after V lost 4 bases and J lost 1 base. Germline assignment: CDR1 SGHRS and CDR2 YFSETQ. The CDR3 has 14 amino acids. The CDR3 DNA reads TGCGCCAGCAGCGCGACAGGGATGTCCTACGAGCAGTACTTC. Protein product: CASSATGMSYEQYF. Using reference TRBV5-1 and TRBJ2-7 for the parts outside the CDR3, the full variable domain is KAGVTQTPRYLIKTRGQQVTLSCSPISGHRSVSWYQQTPGQGLQFLFEYFSETQRNKGNFPGRFSGRQFSNSRSEMNVSTLELGDSALYLCASSATGMSYEQYFGPGTRLTVT.

CDR3 nucleotide sequence: TGTGCCAGTAGTATAGATTGGGGGGCCACGGAGACCCAGTACTTC. Translation: CASSIDWGATETQYF. The chain links TRBV19 to TRBJ2-5; TRBD1 or TRBD2 may be the D gene (6 bases each). Deletions cut 0 bases from V and 5 bases from J, with 13 bases between. Per germline, CDR1 LNHDA and CDR2 SQIVND (reference sequence). The CDR3 is made up of 15 amino acids.

The rearrangement links TRBV18 to TRBJ1-5; D is perhaps TRBD1 (6 bases). In germline, CDR1 is KGHSH, CDR2 LQKENI. V was pared by 4 bases and J by 5 bases, with 12 bases between. CDR3 length: 14 amino acids. The CDR3 nucleotides are TGTGCCAGCTCACGAGGGCCAGGGGATCAGCCCCAGCATTTT. Encoded protein: CASSRGPGDQPQHF.

Here the CDR3 reads CASSPGQGSPKETQYF. The DNA of the CDR3 is TGTGCCAGCAGTCCCGGACAGGGAAGTCCTAAAGAGACCCAGTACTTC. The genes are TRBV27 and TRBJ2-5, with 8 bases matching TRBD1. Germline CDR1 MNHEY, CDR2 SMNVEV (reference sequence). The length of the CDR3 is 16 residues. V was clipped by 5 bases and J by 3 bases; unmatched bases: 11.

The chain employs TRBV11-2 and TRBJ2-7; no clear D. From germline, CDR1 is SGHAT and CDR2 FQNNGV. The V end lost 6 bases, the J end lost 1 base, and 10 bases lay between the germline ends. The CDR3 runs 13 residues. The CDR3 protein is CASRRVGSYEQYF. CDR3 sequence (DNA): TGTGCCAGCAGAAGGGTGGGTTCCTACGAGCAGTACTTC.

The genes are TRBV6-5 and TRBJ2-2; 10 bases are a match to TRBD2. CDR1 and CDR2 from the germline V gene are MNHEY and SVGAGI. This CDR3 spans 16 amino acids. The trim removed 4 bases at V and 6 bases at J, leaving 8 bases unmatched. DNA for the CDR3: TGTGCCAGCAGTTCCCACCCTAGCGGGAGAGCCGGGGAGCTGTTTTTT. It yields the protein CASSSHPSGRAGELFF.

The genes are TRBV28 and TRBJ2-6, with 13 bases matching TRBD2. The trim removed 5 bases at V and 4 bases at J, leaving 8 bases unmatched. CDR1 MDHEN and CDR2 SYDVKM come from the germline V gene. This CDR3 has 18 amino acids. The CDR3 DNA reads TGTGCCAGCAGTCGGGGGGGACTAGCGGGACTCGGGGCCAACGTCCTGACTTTC. As protein: CASSRGGLAGLGANVLTF.

The rearrangement uses TRBV27 and TRBJ2-7; no clear D gene. V lost 6 bases and J 0 bases, leaving 18 bases between the germline ends. The CDR3 consists of 16 residues. Germline CDR1 MNHEY, CDR2 SMNVEV (reference sequence). The CDR3 coding sequence is TGTGCCAGCAGGCCCCAATCAGTCCGGTTCTCCTACGAGCAGTACTTC. Its translation: CASRPQSVRFSYEQYF.

V is TRBV27 and J is TRBJ1-3; no clear D gene. The V and J ends lost 7 bases and 0 bases respectively, with 13 bases between them. CDR3 length: 15 residues. CDR1 is MNHEY and CDR2 is SMNVEV in the germline V gene (reference sequence). DNA for the CDR3: TGTGCCAGCATCTTAGGGATGAGCTCTGGAAACACCATATATTTT. It specifies CASILGMSSGNTIYF.

This chain connects TRBV15 to TRBJ1-2, with D hard to call. The CDR3 covers 15 residues. V dropped 3 bases and J dropped 4 bases, with 15 bases sitting between them. From germline, CDR1 is LNHNV and CDR2 YYDKDF (reference sequence). Here the CDR3 reads CATSRDFEEIYGYTF. The CDR3 DNA reads as TGTGCCACCAGCAGGGACTTCGAAGAGATCTATGGCTACACCTTC.

The rearrangement uses TRBV29-1 and TRBJ2-1; no clear D gene. Looked up from germline, CDR1 is SQVTM and CDR2 is ANQGSEA. The CDR3 length is 13 residues. Trimming left V 5 bases short and J 3 bases short, with 11 bases between. The CDR3 DNA sequence: TGCAGCGTTATGGGTAGGTTCTACAATGAGCAGTTCTTC. Encoded protein: CSVMGRFYNEQFF.

The CDR3 spells CASSERWRLAGGTGELFF. The CDR3 nucleotides are TGCGCCAGCAGTGAGAGGTGGAGACTAGCGGGAGGTACCGGGGAGCTGTTTTTT. This sequence joins TRBV10-2 and TRBJ2-2; 13 nucleotides line up with TRBD2. Germline V lookup: CDR1 WSHSY, CDR2 SAAADI. The CDR3 has 18 residues. Trimming cost V 2 bases and J 5 bases; bases outside gene matches: 8.

V gene TRBV28 combines with J gene TRBJ2-1, with TRBD2 matching 7 bases. The CDR3 runs 12 residues. Germline values: CDR1 MDHEN, CDR2 SYDVKM. Germline trimming cut 7 bases from V and 9 bases from J; bases unmatched to any gene: 6. The CDR3 DNA reads TGTGCCAGCAATGGCGGGGGAAGTGAGCAGTTCTTC. It translates to CASNGGGSEQFF.

The chain couples TRBV15 to TRBJ1-5, with D possibly matching TRBD1 (5 bases). This CDR3 comprises 14 residues. In germline, CDR1 is LNHNV, CDR2 YYDKDF (reference sequence). V lost 5 bases, J lost 6 bases, and 14 bases lay in between. The CDR3 here is CATSGGEGSQPQHF. CDR3 in DNA: TGTGCCACCAGCGGGGGGGAGGGTAGTCAGCCCCAGCATTTT.

The chain couples TRBV9 to TRBJ2-3, with D perhaps TRBD2 (6 bases). This CDR3 is built from 12 residues. CDR1 and CDR2 from the germline V gene are SGDLS and YYNGEE. Trimming shortened V by 4 bases and J by 10 bases, and 13 bases separated the two germline ends. In DNA form, the CDR3 reads TGTGCCAGCAGCTCCGGAGGGACCTCGCAGTATTTT. This sequence encodes CASSSGGTSQYF.

The chain joins TRBV7-2 to TRBJ1-6; no clear D. Deletions cut 1 base from V and 9 bases from J, with 10 bases between. Germline CDR1 SGHTA, CDR2 FQGNSA. The CDR3 is 14 amino acids. CDR3 bases: TGTGCCAGCAGCTTAGGACTACGTGGTTCACCCCTCCACTTT. It encodes CASSLGLRGSPLHF.